This TCR beta chain emerged from a study of shared clonotypes between healthy human individuals. General study results and limits: Depth of sequencing was expected to influence donor clonotype sharing. Naive subsets, compared against memory subsets, generally had larger estimated richness values. Several donors shared approximately 5% of their naive CD4 clonotypes.

The study enrolled healthy HIV-negative adults without recent acute infections or vaccinations as donors. Libraries were prepared by immunoSEQ multiplex PCR; TCRdb keeps only in-frame clonotypes and omits some of them. The repertoire holds 2 million to 3 million clones, with 93% as singletons. V was pared by 5 bases and J by 7 bases, with 8 bases of the junction left unmatched. Germline-derived CDR1 and CDR2 are SQVTM and ANQGSEA. CDR3 length: 13 residues. Comment on this clone: The antigen is undetermined.

The receptor was derived from a man aged 18 to 35 in good health. Some clones in this sample may be carry-over from other donors' samples. This sequence joins TRBV29-1 and TRBJ1-3; 7 bases fit TRBD1. The sequencing input was naive CD4+ T cells from PBMCs. The subset denotes: CD45RA+ positively selected. CDR3 nucleotides: TGCAGCGTTACGGACAGGATGGGTAACACCATATATTTT. Protein: CSVTDRMGNTIYF.